What follows are 21 T cell receptor beta chains derived from one specimen sequenced in a study of T cell changes during pregnancy in multiple sclerosis (dated by TCRdb to the late 2010s). The library was generated by the immunoSEQ multiplex PCR assay. Not all clones reach the TCRdb copy of this immuneACCESS table, which keeps in-frame sequences only. Checked studies attribute under half of the gap to unresolved V genes and leave the rest unexplained. This sample comprises tens of thousands of clones, more than 85% of them detected only once. The top ten clonotypes cover about 0.48% of the sample. Sequencing used CD4+ T cells from peripheral blood mononuclear cells, obtained in the second trimester of pregnancy. All receptors derive from a female donor in good health, enrolled as a control in a pregnancy study.

This sequence joins TRBV7-9 and TRBJ2-2, with D maybe TRBD2 (5 bases). Germline V CDR1 and CDR2: SEHNR, FQNEAQ (reference sequence). The CDR3 covers 15 residues. Trimming shortened V by 5 bases and J by 0 bases, and 10 bases separated the two germline ends. The CDR3 reads CASSRGSANTGELFF. The CDR3 nucleotides read TGTGCCAGCAGCCGGGGTTCCGCGAACACCGGGGAGCTGTTTTTT.

The chain recombines TRBV2 with TRBJ1-2; tentatively, D is TRBD1 (5 bases). V was pared by 8 bases and J by 4 bases, with 11 bases between. This CDR3 comprises 12 residues. The germline V gene has CDR1 SNHLY and CDR2 FYNNEI. The chain's CDR3 is CASGRTSYGYTF. CDR3 DNA sequence: TGTGCCAGCGGAAGGACAAGCTATGGCTACACCTTC.

The chain carries TRBV28 and TRBJ1-4; no clear D gene. CDR3 length: 15 residues. The V end lost 1 base, the J end lost 0 bases, and 6 bases lay between the germline ends. Germline-derived CDR1 and CDR2 are MDHEN and SYDVKM. CDR3 sequence reads: CASSLLGATNEKLFF. CDR3 sequence (DNA): TGTGCCAGCAGTTTATTGGGAGCAACTAATGAAAAACTGTTTTTT.

This clone was observed once. The chain combines TRBV28 with TRBJ2-1, with D possibly matching TRBD2 (6 bases). CDR3 length equals 18 residues. The V gene lost 2 bases and the J gene lost 6 bases, with 23 bases spanning the gap. Germline CDR1 and CDR2: MDHEN and SYDVKM. In DNA, the CDR3 is TGTGCCAGCAGTTTAGGCCGACGGTACGGGAGCCTCGGCAATGAGCAGTTCTTC. Residues: CASSLGRRYGSLGNEQFF.

The chain employs TRBV18 and TRBJ2-5, with 8 bases identical to TRBD2. There are 14 residues in the CDR3. CDR1 and CDR2 from the germline V gene are KGHSH and LQKENI. V lost 0 bases, J lost 6 bases, and 3 bases stayed unmatched. CDR3 loop: CASSPPAGGQTQYF. CDR3 DNA sequence: TGTGCCAGCTCACCACCGGCGGGGGGACAGACCCAGTACTTC.

This chain connects TRBV11-3 to TRBJ2-7, with 7 bases identical to TRBD2. CDR1 is SGHNT and CDR2 is YENEEA in the germline V gene. J was trimmed by 6 bases and V by 2 bases; bases with no gene match: 10. The CDR3 loop spans 15 amino acids. CDR3 DNA: TGTGCCAGCAGCTTATCGGGGGGAGTATTGGGCGAGCAGTACTTC. Residues: CASSLSGGVLGEQYF.

This chain uses TRBV12-5 with TRBJ2-1, with TRBD2 identical over 9 bases. V lost 7 bases, J lost 7 bases, and 11 bases stayed unmatched. The germline V gene encodes CDR1 LGHNT and CDR2 FRNRAP. The CDR3 runs 15 residues. The CDR3: CASVKGLAGNNEQFF. In DNA form, the CDR3 reads TGTGCTAGTGTCAAGGGTCTAGCGGGAAATAATGAGCAGTTCTTC.

The rearrangement links TRBV2 to TRBJ1-5; 7 nucleotides match TRBD1. The CDR3 contains 17 residues. The V segment lost 5 bases and the J segment 0 bases; nucleotides outside the gene matches: 10. Per the germline V gene, CDR1 is SNHLY and CDR2 is FYNNEI. CDR3 sequence (DNA): TGTGCCAGCAGTTTGGGACAGAATCACTATAGCAATCAGCCCCAGCATTTT. Amino acid sequence: CASSLGQNHYSNQPQHF.

V usage is TRBV11-1 and J usage is TRBJ2-1, with D possibly matching TRBD2 (5 bases). This CDR3 is built from 12 residues. Germline V gives CDR1 SGHAT, CDR2 FQDESV (reference sequence). Trimming left V 11 bases short and J 6 bases short, with 14 bases between. In DNA, the CDR3 is TGTGCCGTGGATCGGGGAAGCAATGAGCAGTTCTTC. Its protein product is CAVDRGSNEQFF.

The rearrangement uses TRBV2 and TRBJ2-7; 7 bases align to TRBD2. Losses at the gene ends were 11 bases for V and 3 bases for J; bases not matched to a gene: 7. This CDR3 is 12 amino acids long. Per germline, CDR1 SNHLY and CDR2 FYNNEI. The CDR3 sequence is CAGGGWIYEQYF. In DNA form, the CDR3 reads TGTGCCGGGGGAGGGTGGATCTACGAGCAGTACTTC.

V is TRBV27 and J is TRBJ2-7; 8 bases line up with TRBD2. The CDR3 has 17 residues. In germline, CDR1 is MNHEY, CDR2 SMNVEV (reference sequence). V lost 5 bases, J lost 0 bases, and 12 bases stayed unmatched. Here the CDR3 reads CASSRSGGGRPSYEQYF. CDR3 DNA sequence: TGTGCCAGCAGTCGATCCGGGGGGGGGCGCCCCTCCTACGAGCAGTACTTC.

This chain joins TRBV5-6 and TRBJ2-1, with D unresolved. The CDR3 spans 13 residues. V was cut by 1 base and J by 6 bases, with 8 bases left in between. Germline V gene sequence: CDR1 SGHDT, CDR2 YYEEEE. This CDR3 is CASSLLDSNEQFF. The CDR3 DNA reads as TGTGCCAGCAGCTTGCTCGACTCCAATGAGCAGTTCTTC.

The chain links TRBV7-9 to TRBJ1-2, with D possibly being TRBD1 (5 bases). The V gene's germline CDR1 is SEHNR and CDR2 FQNEAQ (reference sequence). V lost 4 bases and J 3 bases, leaving 21 bases between the germline ends. The CDR3 totals 17 residues. The CDR3 DNA reads as TGTGCCAGCAGCTCCCTGCGGAGGACGGGGGTTGACTATGGCTACACCTTC. It yields the protein CASSSLRRTGVDYGYTF.

The chain couples TRBV10-3 to TRBJ1-2, with TRBD1 matching 9 bases. Germline CDR1 is ENHRY and CDR2 is SYGVKD. V lost 6 bases to trimming and J lost 0 bases; unmatched junction nucleotides: 8. The CDR3 runs to 16 residues. CDR3 nucleotide sequence: TGTGCCATCAGCGAGGACAGGGGTACGCCTAACTATGGCTACACCTTC. This gives the protein CAISEDRGTPNYGYTF.

The chain has TRBV5-1 and TRBJ1-2; TRBD1 aligns across 7 bases. The CDR3 loop spans 15 amino acids. The J segment lost 6 bases and the V segment lost 4 bases, leaving 12 bases of the junction unmatched. Germline V gene lookup returns CDR1 SGHRS and CDR2 YFSETQ. The CDR3: CASSAYGTEGDGYTF. The CDR3 nucleotides are TGCGCCAGCAGCGCCTACGGGACAGAAGGCGATGGCTACACCTTC.

The rearrangement uses TRBV28 and TRBJ1-5; a weak D match, TRBD1 (5 bases). Trimming cost V 2 bases and J 0 bases, with 14 bases left between them. The germline V gene has CDR1 MDHEN and CDR2 SYDVKM. CDR3 size: 17 residues. CDR3 protein: CASSLRGWRASNQPQHF. For the CDR3, the DNA is TGTGCCAGCAGTTTACGGGGGTGGAGGGCTAGCAATCAGCCCCAGCATTTT.

This chain links TRBV5-5 with TRBJ1-1; D ambiguous. V was trimmed by 3 bases and J by 6 bases, leaving 18 bases between them. Germline V gene sequence: CDR1 SGHKS, CDR2 YYEKEE (reference sequence). The CDR3 totals 15 residues. The CDR3 nucleotides are TGTGCCAGCAGCTCTCAGACCAACCTGGGCTCTGAAGCTTTCTTT. Translating it yields CASSSQTNLGSEAFF.

The chain joins TRBV30 to TRBJ2-7; a possible D gene is TRBD1 (5 bases). The CDR3 has 13 residues. Trimming removed 3 bases at V and 2 bases at J, with 11 bases between. The germline CDR1 and CDR2 sequences are GTSNPN and SVGIG (reference sequence). CDR3 bases: TGTGCCTGGAGCCCGACAGCTCCCTACGAGCAGTACTTC. This codes for CAWSPTAPYEQYF.

The chain is built from TRBV5-8 and TRBJ1-1; D remains unclear. The CDR3 is 16 amino acids. V was pared by 7 bases and J by 0 bases, with 19 bases between. Germline V lookup: CDR1 SGHTS, CDR2 YDEGEE. The CDR3 is CASGRGSAFMNTEAFF. CDR3 sequence (DNA): TGTGCCAGCGGTCGGGGTAGCGCTTTCATGAACACTGAAGCTTTCTTT.

This rearrangement joins TRBV23-1 to TRBJ1-5; 9 bases align to TRBD1. TRBV23-1 is an ORF for which the function is uncertain. J was trimmed by 7 bases and V by 4 bases; bases with no gene match: 8. This CDR3 contains 15 residues. The DNA for the CDR3 is TGCGCCAGCAGTCCAAATGACAGGGGGGTCCAGCCCCAGCATTTT. This codes for CASSPNDRGVQPQHF.

This rearrangement joins TRBV11-2 to TRBJ2-5, with D perhaps matching TRBD2 (7 bases). The CDR3 runs to 15 residues. Trimming shortened V by 3 bases and J by 5 bases, and 16 bases separated the two germline ends. The germline gives CDR1 SGHAT, CDR2 FQNNGV. Here the CDR3 DNA reads TGTGCCAGCAGCTTGGGGGGGGGCCAATTGGAGACCCAGTACTTC. This encodes CASSLGGGQLETQYF.